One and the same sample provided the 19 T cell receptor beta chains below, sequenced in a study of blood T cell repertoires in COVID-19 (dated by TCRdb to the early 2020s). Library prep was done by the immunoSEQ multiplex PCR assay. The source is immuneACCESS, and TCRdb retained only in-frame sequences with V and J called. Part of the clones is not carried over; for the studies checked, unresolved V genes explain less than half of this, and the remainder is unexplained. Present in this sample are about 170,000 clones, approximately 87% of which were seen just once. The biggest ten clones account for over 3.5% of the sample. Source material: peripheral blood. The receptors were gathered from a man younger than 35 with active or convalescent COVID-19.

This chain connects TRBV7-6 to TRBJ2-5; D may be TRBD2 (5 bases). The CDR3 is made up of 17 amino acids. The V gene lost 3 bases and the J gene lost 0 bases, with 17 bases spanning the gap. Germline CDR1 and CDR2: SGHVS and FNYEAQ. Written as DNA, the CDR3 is TGTGCCAGCAGCTTGTTCCCACCGGAGGCCCACCAAGAGACCCAGTACTTC. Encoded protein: CASSLFPPEAHQETQYF.

The CDR3 loop reads CAISPGQVYGYTF. CDR3 nucleotide sequence: TGTGCCATCTCACCGGGACAGGTTTATGGCTACACCTTC. This rearrangement joins TRBV10-3 to TRBJ1-2; 8 bases are a match to TRBD1. The CDR3 runs to 13 residues. Trimming cost V 8 bases and J 5 bases; bases outside gene matches: 7. Per germline, CDR1 ENHRY and CDR2 SYGVKD.

As DNA, the CDR3 is TGTGCCAGCCGACTAGACAACAATGAGCAGTTCTTC. It yields the protein CASRLDNNEQFF. The rearrangement joins TRBV5-4 to TRBJ2-1; a possible D gene is TRBD2 (6 bases). This CDR3 has 12 amino acids. Trimming pared 7 bases from V and 5 bases from J, leaving 10 bases between. From germline, CDR1 is SGHNT and CDR2 YYREEE (reference sequence). Looking up the rest from reference TRBV5-4 and TRBJ2-1 gives the full variable domain: ETGVTQSPTHLIKTRGQQVTLRCSSQSGHNTVSWYQQALGQGPQFIFQYYREEENGRGNFPPRFSGLQFPNYSSELNVNALELDDSALYLCASRLDNNEQFFGPGTRLTVL.

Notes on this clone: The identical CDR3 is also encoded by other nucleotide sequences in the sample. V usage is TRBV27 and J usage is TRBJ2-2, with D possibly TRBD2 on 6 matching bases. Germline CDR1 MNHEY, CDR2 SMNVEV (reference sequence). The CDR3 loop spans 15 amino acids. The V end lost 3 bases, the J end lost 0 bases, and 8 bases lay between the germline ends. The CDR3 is CASSFRGANTGELFF. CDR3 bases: TGTGCCAGCAGTTTTCGCGGGGCGAACACCGGGGAGCTGTTTTTT.

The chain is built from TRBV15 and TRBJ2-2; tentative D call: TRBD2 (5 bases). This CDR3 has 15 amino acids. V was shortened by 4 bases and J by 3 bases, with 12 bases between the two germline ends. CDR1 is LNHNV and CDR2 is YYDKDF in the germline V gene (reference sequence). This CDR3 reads CATSMGSADTGELFF. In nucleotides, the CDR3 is TGTGCCACCAGCATGGGGAGTGCGGACACCGGGGAGCTGTTTTTT.

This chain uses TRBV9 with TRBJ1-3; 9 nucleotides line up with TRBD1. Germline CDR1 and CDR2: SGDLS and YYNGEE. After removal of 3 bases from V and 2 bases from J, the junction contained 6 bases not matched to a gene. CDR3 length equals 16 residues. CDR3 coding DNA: TGTGCCAGCAGCGCTTGGGACAGGGAAACTGGAAACACCATATATTTT. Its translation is CASSAWDRETGNTIYF.

The DNA for the CDR3 is TGTGCCAGTCGGAGCGTTTCGACTGAAGCTTTCTTT. Residues: CASRSVSTEAFF. The V call is TRBV19, the J call TRBJ1-1; D ambiguous. The CDR3 runs 12 residues. Germline V gene data show CDR1 as LNHDA and CDR2 as SQIVND (reference sequence). V dropped 8 bases and J dropped 5 bases, with 12 bases sitting between them.

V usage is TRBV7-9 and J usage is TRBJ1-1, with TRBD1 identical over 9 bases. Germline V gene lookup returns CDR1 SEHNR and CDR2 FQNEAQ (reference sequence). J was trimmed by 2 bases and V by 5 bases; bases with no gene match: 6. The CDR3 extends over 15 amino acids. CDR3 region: CASSPDRGDNTEAFF. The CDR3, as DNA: TGTGCCAGCAGCCCAGACAGGGGGGACAACACTGAAGCTTTCTTT. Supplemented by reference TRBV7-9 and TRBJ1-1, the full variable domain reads DTGVSQNPRHKITKRGQNVTFRCDPISEHNRLYWYRQTLGQGPEFLTYFQNEAQLEKSRLLSDRFSAERPKGSFSTLEIQRTEQGDSAMYLCASSPDRGDNTEAFFGQGTRLTVV.

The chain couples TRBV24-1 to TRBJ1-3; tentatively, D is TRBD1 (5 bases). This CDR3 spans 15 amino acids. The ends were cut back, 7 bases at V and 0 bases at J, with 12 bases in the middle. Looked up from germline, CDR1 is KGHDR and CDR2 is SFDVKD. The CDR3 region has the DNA TGTGCCACCAGCGAGACAGAGGACTCTGGAAACACCATATATTTT. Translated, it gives CATSETEDSGNTIYF.

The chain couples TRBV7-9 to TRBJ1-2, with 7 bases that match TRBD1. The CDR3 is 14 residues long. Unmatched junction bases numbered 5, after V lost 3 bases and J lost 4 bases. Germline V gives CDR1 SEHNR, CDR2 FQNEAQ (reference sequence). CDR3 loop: CASSFTTGTYGYTF. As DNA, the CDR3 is TGTGCCAGCAGCTTCACGACAGGGACCTATGGCTACACCTTC.

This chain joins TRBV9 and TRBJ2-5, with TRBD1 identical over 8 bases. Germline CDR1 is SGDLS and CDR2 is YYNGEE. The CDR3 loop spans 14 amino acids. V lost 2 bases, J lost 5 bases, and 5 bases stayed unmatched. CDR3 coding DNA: TGTGCCAGCAGCGTCCAGGGGGCGGGGGAGACCCAGTACTTC. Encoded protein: CASSVQGAGETQYF.

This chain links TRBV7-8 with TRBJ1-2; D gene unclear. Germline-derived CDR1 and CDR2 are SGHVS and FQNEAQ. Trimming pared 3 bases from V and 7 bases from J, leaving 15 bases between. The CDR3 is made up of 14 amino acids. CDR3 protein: CASSLDFLGGGYTF. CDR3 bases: TGTGCCAGCAGCTTGGACTTTCTGGGCGGTGGCTACACCTTC.

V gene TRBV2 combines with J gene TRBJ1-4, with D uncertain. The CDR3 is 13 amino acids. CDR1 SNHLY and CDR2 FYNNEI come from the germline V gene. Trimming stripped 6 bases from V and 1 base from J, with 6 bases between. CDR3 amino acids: CASRRLTNEKLFF. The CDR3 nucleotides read TGTGCCAGCAGGAGGCTAACTAATGAAAAACTGTTTTTT.

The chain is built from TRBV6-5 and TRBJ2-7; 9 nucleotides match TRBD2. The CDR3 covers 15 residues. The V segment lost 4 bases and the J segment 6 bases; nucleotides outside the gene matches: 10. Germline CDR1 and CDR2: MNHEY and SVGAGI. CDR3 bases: TGTGCCAGCAGTTCCGGTTTAGCGGGAGCTGGCGAGCAGTACTTC. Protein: CASSSGLAGAGEQYF.

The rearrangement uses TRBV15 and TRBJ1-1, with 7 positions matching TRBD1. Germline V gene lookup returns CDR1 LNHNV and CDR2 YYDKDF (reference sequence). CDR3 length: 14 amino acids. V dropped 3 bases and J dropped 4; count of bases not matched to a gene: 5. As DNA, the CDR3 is TGTGCCACCAGCAGGGAGGGACAGCCCACTGAAGCTTTCTTT. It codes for CATSREGQPTEAFF.

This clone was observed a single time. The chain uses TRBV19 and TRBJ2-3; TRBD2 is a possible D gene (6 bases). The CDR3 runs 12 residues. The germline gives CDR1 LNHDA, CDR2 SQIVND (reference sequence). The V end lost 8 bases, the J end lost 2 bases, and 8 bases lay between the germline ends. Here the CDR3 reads CASGTFTDTQYF. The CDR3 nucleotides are TGTGCCAGTGGGACTTTCACAGATACGCAGTATTTT.

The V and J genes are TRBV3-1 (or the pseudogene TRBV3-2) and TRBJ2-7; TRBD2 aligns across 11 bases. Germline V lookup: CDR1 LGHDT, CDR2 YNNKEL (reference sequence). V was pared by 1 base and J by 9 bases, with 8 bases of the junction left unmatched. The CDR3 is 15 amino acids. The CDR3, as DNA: TGTGCCAGCAGCCAAGGGACTAGCGGGTACCCTCGGCAGTACTTC. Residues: CASSQGTSGYPRQYF.

CDR3 coding DNA: TGCGCCAGCAGCGTCGGACTAGCGGGGCGGACAGATACGCAGTATTTT. Protein: CASSVGLAGRTDTQYF. The V gene is TRBV5-1, the J gene TRBJ2-3; 12 bases map to TRBD2. The CDR3 has 16 residues. V was clipped by 4 bases and J by 3 bases; unmatched bases: 6. The germline V gene encodes CDR1 SGHRS and CDR2 YFSETQ.

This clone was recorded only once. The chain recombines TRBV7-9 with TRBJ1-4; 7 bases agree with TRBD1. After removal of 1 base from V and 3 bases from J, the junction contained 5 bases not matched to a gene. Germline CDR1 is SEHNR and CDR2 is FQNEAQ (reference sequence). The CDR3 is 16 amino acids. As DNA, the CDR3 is TGTGCCAGCAGCTTAGGACAGGGTCCCCCTAATGAAAAACTGTTTTTT. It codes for CASSLGQGPPNEKLFF.